The rows below give T cell receptor beta chains drawn from one sample of a study of monozygotic twins with inflammatory bowel disease. No DNA is given; TCRdb re-called the 5' RACE reads and lists each CDR3 protein once. This table lists about 330,000 distinct CDR3 sequences. Sequenced material: blood. All receptors come from a human donor with ulcerative colitis or Crohn's disease, or a healthy co-twin of an affected twin (not recorded which). Each CDR3 is given with its conserved first and last residue. Fields, in order: V gene, J gene, CDR3 protein.

TRBV6-1,TRBJ2-6,CASTLGTSGANVLTF
TRBV20-1,TRBJ2-7,CSASIDRAGSVGQYF
TRBV6-6,TRBJ1-5,CASNTGSNQPQHF
TRBV7-8,TRBJ2-7,CASSLGTTYEQYF
TRBV6-5,TRBJ1-3,CASSYHTAIQSSGNTIYF
TRBV19,TRBJ2-7,CASRALLGEQYF
TRBV12-3/TRBV12-4,TRBJ2-7,CASGLAASYEQYF
TRBV6-5,TRBJ2-7,CASSYLGGWDEQYF
TRBV10-3,TRBJ2-5,CAISEMIHQETQYF
TRBV28,TRBJ2-3,CASLWRGWTDTQYF
TRBV5-1,TRBJ2-7,CASRGPTGASYEQYF
TRBV14,TRBJ2-3,CASSPQGGLTTDTQYF
TRBV28,TRBJ1-5,CASSFTGGSNQPQHF
TRBV20-1,TRBJ1-1,CSAPSRENTEAFF
TRBV5-1,TRBJ2-7,CASSFLGGTYEQYF
TRBV11-1,TRBJ2-3,CASSLPAETSGSTDTQYF
TRBV28,TRBJ2-3,CASFKPTSGAWDTQYF
TRBV7-9,TRBJ2-4,CASSLEVSGGQYF
TRBV27,TRBJ1-2,CASSREGFFGYTF
TRBV6-1,TRBJ2-7,CASRGGTNSYEQYF
TRBV12-3/TRBV12-4,TRBJ2-1,CASSLSGLAEQFF
TRBV11-1,TRBJ1-5,CASSPGGGDSNQPQHF
TRBV9,TRBJ2-7,CASSVSGASYEQYF
TRBV5-1,TRBJ2-1,CASRSPGAYNEQFF
TRBV5-1,TRBJ1-4,CASSLGGGAEKLFF
TRBV5-1,TRBJ2-1,CASRILAGDSYNEQFF
TRBV12-3/TRBV12-4,TRBJ1-1,CASSFGWRGPSEAFF
TRBV29-1,TRBJ2-1,CSAGTSGSINEQFF
TRBV5-1,TRBJ2-2,CASSLGPANGGTGELFF
TRBV6-1,TRBJ2-4,CASSENRGLLSKNIQYF
TRBV7-2,TRBJ1-4,CASSPHGTPYEKLFF
TRBV21-1,TRBJ2-1,CASSKDSVFEVGSSYNEQFF
TRBV7-2,TRBJ2-2,CASSRWAGNTGELFF
TRBV10-1,TRBJ1-1,CASHRDLATEAFF
TRBV19,TRBJ2-4,CASSTGFLKNIQYF
TRBV5-1,TRBJ1-5,CASSAYSNQPQHF
TRBV7-6,TRBJ2-5,CASSYDTDSVEETQYF
TRBV7-9,TRBJ1-1,CASSPSGGMNTEAFF
TRBV28,TRBJ2-1,CASIGRSTSFPFF